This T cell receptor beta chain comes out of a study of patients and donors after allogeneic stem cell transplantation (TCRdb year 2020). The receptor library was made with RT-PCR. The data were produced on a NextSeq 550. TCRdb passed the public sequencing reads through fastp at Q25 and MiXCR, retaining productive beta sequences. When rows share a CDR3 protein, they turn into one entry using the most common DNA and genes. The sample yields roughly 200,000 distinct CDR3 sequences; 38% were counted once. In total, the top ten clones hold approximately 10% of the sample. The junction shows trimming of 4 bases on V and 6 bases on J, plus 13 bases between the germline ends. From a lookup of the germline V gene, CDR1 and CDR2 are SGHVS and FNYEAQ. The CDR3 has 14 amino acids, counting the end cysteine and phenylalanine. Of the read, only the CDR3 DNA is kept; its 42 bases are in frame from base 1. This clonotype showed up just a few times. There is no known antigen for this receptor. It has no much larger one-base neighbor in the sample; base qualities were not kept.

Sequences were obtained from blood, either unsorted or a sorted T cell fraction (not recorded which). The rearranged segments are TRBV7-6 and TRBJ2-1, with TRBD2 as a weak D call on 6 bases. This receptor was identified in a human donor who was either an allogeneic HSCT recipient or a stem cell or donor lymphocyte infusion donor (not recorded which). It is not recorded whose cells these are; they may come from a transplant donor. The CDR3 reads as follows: CASSSSTSGNEQFF. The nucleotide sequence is TGTGCCAGCAGCTCCTCGACTAGTGGCAATGAGCAGTTCTTC.